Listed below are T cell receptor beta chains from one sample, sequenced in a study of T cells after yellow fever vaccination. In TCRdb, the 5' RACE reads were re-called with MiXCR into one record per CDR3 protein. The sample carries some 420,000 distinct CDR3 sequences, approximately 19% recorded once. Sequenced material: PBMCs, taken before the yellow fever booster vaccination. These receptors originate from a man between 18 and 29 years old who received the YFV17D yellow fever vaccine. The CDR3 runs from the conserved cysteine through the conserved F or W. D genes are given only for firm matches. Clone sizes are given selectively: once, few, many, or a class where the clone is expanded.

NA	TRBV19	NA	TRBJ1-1	CASSIVPSTEAFF	TGTGCCAGTAGTATCGTACCTTCGACTGAAGCTTTCTTT
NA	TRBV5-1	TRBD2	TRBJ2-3	CASGEQRGGGTDTQYF	TGCGCCAGCGGCGAACAACGGGGGGGAGGGACAGATACGCAGTATTTT
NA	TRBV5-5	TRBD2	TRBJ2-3	CASSFTSGGVGDTQYF	TGTGCCAGCAGCTTCACTAGCGGGGGAGTGGGAGATACGCAGTATTTT
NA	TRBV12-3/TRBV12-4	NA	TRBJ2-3	CASSLRGRSTDTQYF	TGTGCCAGCAGTTTACGGGGGCGCAGCACAGATACGCAGTATTTT
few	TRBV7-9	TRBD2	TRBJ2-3	CASCYGGEYLTDTQYF	TGTGCCAGCTGCTACGGGGGGGAGTACCTCACAGATACGCAGTATTTT
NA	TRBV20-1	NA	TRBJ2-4	CSARPGGALWVRDKNIQYF	TGCAGTGCTAGGCCTGGGGGCGCGCTGTGGGTGAGGGACAAAAACATTCAGTACTTC
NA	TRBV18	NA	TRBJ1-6	CASSQHGVENSPLHF	TGTGCCAGCTCCCAACACGGGGTCGAGAATTCACCCCTCCACTTT
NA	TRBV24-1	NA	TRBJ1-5	CATSDLFGGTSPQHF	TGTGCCACCAGTGATTTGTTCGGAGGGACTTCGCCCCAGCATTTT
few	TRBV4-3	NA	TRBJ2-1	CASSHGASVSYNEQFF	TGCGCCAGCAGCCATGGGGCTAGCGTTTCCTACAATGAGCAGTTCTTC
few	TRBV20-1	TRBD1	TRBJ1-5	CSAGTGYSNQPQHF	TGCAGTGCTGGGACAGGCTATAGCAATCAGCCCCAGCATTTT
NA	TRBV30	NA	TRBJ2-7	CAWNRRGGGEYEQYF	TGTGCCTGGAACCGTCGAGGAGGTGGGGAATACGAGCAGTACTTC
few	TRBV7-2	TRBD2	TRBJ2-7	CASTLLAGASEQYF	TGTGCCAGCACCCTTCTAGCGGGGGCGAGCGAGCAGTACTTC
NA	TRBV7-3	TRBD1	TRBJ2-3	CASSLATGRQYF	TGTGCCAGCAGCTTAGCGACAGGGAGGCAGTATTTT
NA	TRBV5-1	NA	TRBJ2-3	CASSLDGADTQYF	TGCGCCAGCAGCTTGGACGGGGCAGATACGCAGTATTTT
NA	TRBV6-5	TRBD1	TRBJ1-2	CASSYSTGTDGYTF	TGTGCCAGCAGTTACTCGACAGGGACGGATGGCTACACCTTC
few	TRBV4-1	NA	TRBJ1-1	CASRATGGNTEAFF	TGCGCCAGCAGGGCAACGGGGGGAAACACTGAAGCTTTCTTT
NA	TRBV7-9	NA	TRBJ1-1	CASSFKRGSNTEAFF	TGTGCCAGCAGCTTTAAGAGGGGTTCCAACACTGAAGCTTTCTTT
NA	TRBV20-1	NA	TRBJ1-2	CSASWGRVGGYTF	TGCAGTGCTAGTTGGGGTAGGGTTGGTGGCTACACCTTC
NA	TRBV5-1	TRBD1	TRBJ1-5	CASSNGQGALAQHF	TGCGCCAGCAGCAACGGACAGGGGGCTTTAGCCCAGCATTTT
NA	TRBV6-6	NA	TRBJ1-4	CASSYSSLGSNEKLFF	TGTGCCAGCAGTTACTCGAGCCTGGGGTCTAATGAAAAACTGTTTTTT
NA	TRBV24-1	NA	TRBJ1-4	CATSDPTVRKLFF	TGTGCCACCAGTGACCCGACAGTCAGAAAACTGTTTTTT
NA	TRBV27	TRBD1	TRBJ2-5	CASKGTGGAFWETQYF	TGTGCCAGCAAAGGGACAGGGGGCGCGTTTTGGGAGACCCAGTACTTC
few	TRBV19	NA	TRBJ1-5	CASRAVALRGLSNQPQHF	TGTGCCAGTAGGGCGGTGGCGCTCAGGGGACTGAGCAATCAGCCCCAGCATTTT
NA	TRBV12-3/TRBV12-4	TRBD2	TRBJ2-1	CASRLAGDNEQFF	TGTGCCAGCAGGCTAGCGGGGGACAATGAGCAGTTCTTC
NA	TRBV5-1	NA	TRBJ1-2	CASSPGTMGLGTF	TGCGCCAGCAGCCCCGGGACAATGGGCTTAGGCACCTTC
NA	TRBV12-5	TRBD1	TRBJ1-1	CASGLGQGAAFF	TGTGCTAGTGGTTTGGGACAGGGGGCGGCTTTCTTT
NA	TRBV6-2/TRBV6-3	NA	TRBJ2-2	CASSPARSGELFF	TGTGCCAGCAGTCCCGCTAGAAGCGGGGAGCTGTTTTTT
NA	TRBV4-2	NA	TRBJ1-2	CASSQERYGYTF	TGTGCCAGCAGCCAAGAGAGATATGGCTACACCTTC
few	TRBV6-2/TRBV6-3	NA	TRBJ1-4	CASSFLGQINEKLFF	TGTGCCAGCAGCTTCCTGGGGCAGATTAATGAAAAACTGTTTTTT
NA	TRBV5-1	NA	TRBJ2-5	CASSLAGALGTQYF	TGCGCCAGCAGCTTGGCCGGCGCCCTAGGGACCCAGTACTTC
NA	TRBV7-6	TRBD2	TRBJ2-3	CASSRRGGGPDTQYF	TGTGCCAGCAGCCGTCGCGGGGGGGGCCCAGATACGCAGTATTTT
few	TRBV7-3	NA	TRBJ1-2	CASSLRSGTGYTF	TGTGCCAGCAGCTTAAGGTCCGGTACTGGCTACACCTTC